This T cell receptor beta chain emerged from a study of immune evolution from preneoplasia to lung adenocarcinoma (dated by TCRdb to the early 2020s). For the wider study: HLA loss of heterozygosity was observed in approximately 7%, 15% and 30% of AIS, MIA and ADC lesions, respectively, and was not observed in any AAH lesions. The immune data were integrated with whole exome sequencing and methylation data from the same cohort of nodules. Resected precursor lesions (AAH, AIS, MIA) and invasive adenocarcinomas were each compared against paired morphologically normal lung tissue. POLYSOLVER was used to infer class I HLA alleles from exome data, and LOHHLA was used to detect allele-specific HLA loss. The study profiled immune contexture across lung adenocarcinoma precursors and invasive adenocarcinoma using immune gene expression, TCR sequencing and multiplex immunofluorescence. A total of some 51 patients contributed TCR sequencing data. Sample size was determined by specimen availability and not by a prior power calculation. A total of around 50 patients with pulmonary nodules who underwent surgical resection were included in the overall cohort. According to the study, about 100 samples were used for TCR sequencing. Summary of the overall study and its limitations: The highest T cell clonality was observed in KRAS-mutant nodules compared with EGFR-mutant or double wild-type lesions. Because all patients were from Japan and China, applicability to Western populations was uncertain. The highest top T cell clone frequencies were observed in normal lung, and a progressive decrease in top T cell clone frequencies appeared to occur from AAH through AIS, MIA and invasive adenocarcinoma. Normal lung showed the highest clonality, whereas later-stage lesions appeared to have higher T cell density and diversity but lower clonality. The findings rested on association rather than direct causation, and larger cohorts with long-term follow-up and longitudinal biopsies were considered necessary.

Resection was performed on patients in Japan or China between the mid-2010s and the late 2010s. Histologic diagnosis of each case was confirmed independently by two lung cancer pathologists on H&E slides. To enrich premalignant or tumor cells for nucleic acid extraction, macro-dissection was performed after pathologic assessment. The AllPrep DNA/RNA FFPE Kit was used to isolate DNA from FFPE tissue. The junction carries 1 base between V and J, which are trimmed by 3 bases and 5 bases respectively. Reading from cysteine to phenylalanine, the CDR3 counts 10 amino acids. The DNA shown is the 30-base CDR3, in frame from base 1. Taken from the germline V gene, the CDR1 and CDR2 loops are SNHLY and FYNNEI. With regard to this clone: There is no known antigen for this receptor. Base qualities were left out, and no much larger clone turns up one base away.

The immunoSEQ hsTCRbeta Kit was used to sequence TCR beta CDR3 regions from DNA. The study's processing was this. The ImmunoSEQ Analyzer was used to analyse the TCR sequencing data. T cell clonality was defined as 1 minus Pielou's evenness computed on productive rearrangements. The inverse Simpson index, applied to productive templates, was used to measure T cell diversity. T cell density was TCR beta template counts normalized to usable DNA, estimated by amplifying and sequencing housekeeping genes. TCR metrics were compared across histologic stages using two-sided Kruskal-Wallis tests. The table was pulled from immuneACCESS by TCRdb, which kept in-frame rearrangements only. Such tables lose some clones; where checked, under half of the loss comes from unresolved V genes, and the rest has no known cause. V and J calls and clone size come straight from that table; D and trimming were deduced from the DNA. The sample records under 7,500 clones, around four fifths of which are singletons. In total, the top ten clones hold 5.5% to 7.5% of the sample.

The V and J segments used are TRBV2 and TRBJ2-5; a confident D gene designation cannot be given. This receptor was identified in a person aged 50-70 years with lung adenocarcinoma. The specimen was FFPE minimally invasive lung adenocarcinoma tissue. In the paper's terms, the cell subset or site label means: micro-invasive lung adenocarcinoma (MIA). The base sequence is TGTGCCAGCAGTGAGGAGACCCAGTACTTC. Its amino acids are CASSEETQYF.